This T cell receptor beta chain was captured in a study of T cell repertoires in cytomegalovirus infection. Study background: CMV infection plus the matching HLA type was flagged by public TCR beta signatures. Overall study findings and caveats: Dominating the ex vivo response were TCR beta clonotypes that were CMV-specific and HLA-C-restricted. The cumulative frequency of public TCR beta families distinguished individuals who carried CMV together with the relevant HLA.

A remark on this clonotype: Antigen unknown.

The CDR3 runs 16 residues. Germline V lookup: CDR1 MNHEY, CDR2 SVGEGT. V was clipped by 4 bases and J by 4 bases; unmatched bases: 9. MiXCR, run by TCRdb on the reads, gives a single entry per CDR3 protein. The sample holds fewer than 300,000 distinct CDR3 sequences, about 23% seen once. The chain carries TRBV6-2 or TRBV6-3 and TRBJ2-1; 8 nucleotides line up with TRBD2. Sequenced: PBMCs. The TCR sequence derives from a human donor in good health (CMV status not recorded). Some clones in this sample may be carry-over from other donors' samples. As DNA, the CDR3 is TGTGCCAGCAGTTCCCTAAGCGGGAGAGGTTACAATGAGCAGTTCTTC. This sequence encodes CASSSLSGRGYNEQFF.